These 32 T cell receptor beta chains share one sample of origin, sequenced in a study of T cells in Graves' hyperthyroidism and ophthalmopathy. Amplification of TCR beta CDR3 regions was performed using RNA transcripts as template. The TCR CDR3 first-round RT-PCR relied on the HTBI primer set. TCRdb itself ran the multiplex PCR reads through MiXCR, one entry per CDR3 protein. Among some 370,000 distinct CDR3 sequences, about 14% were seen once, and the ten largest hold 28%. Sequencing was performed on blood. The receptor source for this set is a man between 50 and 59 years old with Graves' ophthalmopathy.

This clonotype has ten or more counts. For the CDR3, the DNA is TGCGCCAGCAGCTTGGGAAGCGTAGCGGGGGAGCAGTACTTC. Its protein product is CASSLGSVAGEQYF. The V and J genes are TRBV5-1 and TRBJ2-7; 8 bases agree with TRBD2. The CDR3 is made up of 14 amino acids. Germline CDR1 reads SGHRS; CDR2 reads YFSETQ. Unmatched junction bases numbered 6, after V lost 0 bases and J lost 7 bases.

This clonotype was counted at least ten times. V and J are TRBV5-1 and TRBJ2-1, with D tentatively TRBD1 (5 bases). This CDR3 comprises 14 residues. Trimming cost V 1 base and J 4 bases, with 9 bases left between them. Germline CDR1 is SGHRS and CDR2 is YFSETQ. Written as DNA, the CDR3 is TGCGCCAGCAGCTTGTTAGACAGTTACAATGAGCAGTTCTTC. This gives the protein CASSLLDSYNEQFF.

V and J are TRBV5-1 and TRBJ2-3, with TRBD2 identical over 7 bases. CDR1 and CDR2 from the germline V gene are SGHRS and YFSETQ. J was trimmed by 1 base and V by 2 bases; bases with no gene match: 7. CDR3 length: 16 residues. The CDR3 protein is CASSFGSAGGTDTQYF. CDR3 DNA: TGCGCCAGCAGCTTTGGCTCCGCGGGAGGCACAGATACGCAGTATTTT.

This clonotype was observed many times. As DNA, the CDR3 is TGTGCCAGCAGTGCCCAAACAGTGGCCCAAGAGACCCAGTACTTC. Translation gives CASSAQTVAQETQYF. The genes are TRBV2 and TRBJ2-5; no firm D call. CDR3 length: 15 amino acids. Germline CDR1 is SNHLY and CDR2 is FYNNEI. Trimming took 4 bases from V and 1 from J, leaving 13 bases between them.

This clonotype was counted ten times or more. The J gene is TRBJ2-7, the V gene TRBV6-1, with 7 bases lining up with TRBD1. J lost 4 bases, V lost 6 bases, and 12 bases had no gene match. The length of the CDR3 is 15 residues. Looked up from germline, CDR1 is MNHNS and CDR2 is SASEGT. In DNA form, the CDR3 reads TGTGCCAGCAGGCCCGGGGACAGTCTCTTTTACGAGCAGTACTTC. Residues: CASRPGDSLFYEQYF.

This clonotype was found many times. The V gene is TRBV3-1, the J gene TRBJ2-5; no clear D. V was trimmed by 0 bases and J by 4 bases, leaving 9 bases between them. The CDR3 consists of 14 residues. Germline-derived CDR1 and CDR2 are LGHDT and YNNKEL (reference sequence). This chain's CDR3 is CASSQDLAPETQYF. In nucleotides, the CDR3 is TGTGCCAGCAGCCAAGATTTGGCCCCAGAGACCCAGTACTTC.

The gene calls are TRBV12-3 or TRBV12-4 and TRBJ2-5, with D perhaps given as TRBD1 or TRBD2 (5 bases each). CDR3 length: 13 residues. V lost 2 bases, J lost 12 bases, and 16 bases lay in between. This chain's CDR3 is CASSLNSDSQKYF. As DNA, the CDR3 is TGTGCCAGCAGTTTAAATAGCGACAGTCAAAAGTACTTC.

This clonotype was seen ten or more times. The chain is built from TRBV10-2 and TRBJ2-7; tentative D call: TRBD1 (6 bases). Germline V CDR1 and CDR2: WSHSY, SAAADI. The CDR3 runs to 12 residues. V gave up 5 bases and J gave up 7 bases, with 12 bases separating them. DNA for the CDR3: TGCGCCAGCAGTTCGGGTGGGACAGAGCAGTACTTC. Protein: CASSSGGTEQYF.

The rearrangement uses TRBV19 and TRBJ2-1; D gene unclear. Germline CDR1 LNHDA, CDR2 SQIVND (reference sequence). This CDR3 contains 12 residues. Deletions cut 2 bases from V and 7 bases from J, with 6 bases between. CDR3 nucleotides: TGTGCCAGTAGTATAATAGGTAATGAGCAGTTCTTC. Its protein product is CASSIIGNEQFF.

There are many counts of this clonotype. This chain uses TRBV3-1 with TRBJ1-2, with a tentative D call TRBD1 (6 bases). Germline CDR1 reads LGHDT; CDR2 reads YNNKEL (reference sequence). This CDR3 has 15 amino acids. The V gene lost 4 bases and the J gene lost 5 bases, with 17 bases spanning the gap. The CDR3 protein is CASSLEGTQGYGYTF. The CDR3 DNA sequence: TGTGCCAGCAGCCTTGAGGGAACACAGGGATATGGCTACACCTTC.

V usage is TRBV19 and J usage is TRBJ1-2; no clear D. This CDR3 has 14 residues. V lost 7 bases and J lost 1, with 13 bases in between. Germline CDR1 and CDR2: LNHDA and SQIVND (reference sequence). Here the CDR3 DNA reads TGTGCCAGTAACCGTAGGACGGGTAACTATGGCTACACCTTC. It translates to CASNRRTGNYGYTF. Supplemented by reference TRBV19 and TRBJ1-2, the full variable domain reads DGGITQSPKYLFRKEGQNVTLSCEQNLNHDAMYWYRQDPGQGLRLIYYSQIVNDFQKGDIAEGYSVSREKKESFPLTVTSAQKNPTAFYLCASNRRTGNYGYTFGSGTRLTVV.

This clonotype appeared many times. This chain links TRBV2 with TRBJ1-2; tentatively, D is TRBD1 (5 bases). Trimming left V 2 bases short and J 4 bases short, with 14 bases between. CDR1 is SNHLY and CDR2 is FYNNEI in the germline V gene. This CDR3 has 15 amino acids. Here the CDR3 DNA reads TGTGCCAGCAGTGAACAGGGCGGTCGAGCCTATGGCTACACCTTC. Protein product: CASSEQGGRAYGYTF.

This clonotype came up many times. The V and J genes are TRBV2 and TRBJ1-4, with 8 nucleotides matching TRBD1. With 11 bases clipped from V and 8 bases from J, the junction kept 10 bases outside the gene matches. Per germline, CDR1 SNHLY and CDR2 FYNNEI. CDR3 length: 13 residues. The CDR3: CAGNRGVLEKLFF. The CDR3 nucleotides are TGTGCCGGAAACAGGGGGGTGTTGGAAAAACTGTTTTTT.

This clonotype was detected a few times. The chain links TRBV28 to TRBJ2-2; no clear D. In germline, CDR1 is MDHEN, CDR2 SYDVKM. The CDR3 is 12 amino acids. V was pared by 8 bases and J by 6 bases, with 10 bases between. CDR3 DNA: TGTGCCAGCCGAACCGAGTCCGGGGAGCTGTTTTTT. Its translation is CASRTESGELFF.

In this sample, this clonotype turned up a few times. With a much larger clone just one base away, this may be a read error. The J gene is TRBJ2-7, the V gene TRBV18; 7 bases fit TRBD2. The germline V gene encodes CDR1 KGHSH and CDR2 LQKENI. The CDR3 has 14 residues. CDR3 sequence: CASSRQREAYEQYF. The CDR3 bases are TGTGCCAGCTCACGTCAGCGGGAAGCCTACGAGCAATACTTC.

As DNA, the CDR3 is TGCGCCAGCAGCCCAGCGGGATCCGGAGATACGCAGTATTTT. It translates to CASSPAGSGDTQYF. This chain links TRBV5-1 with TRBJ2-3; 7 nucleotides agree with TRBD2. Germline V gives CDR1 SGHRS, CDR2 YFSETQ. Unmatched junction bases numbered 7, after V lost 4 bases and J lost 5 bases. This CDR3 has 14 residues.

In this sample, this clonotype turned up many times. This chain links TRBV28 with TRBJ2-1; unclear D gene. The germline CDR1 and CDR2 sequences are MDHEN and SYDVKM. Trimming took 7 bases from V and 0 from J, leaving 16 bases between them. The CDR3 is 16 residues long. CDR3 nucleotides: TGTGCCAGCATTTCCCACGTCCCAGGCTCCTACAATGAGCAGTTCTTC. Amino acids: CASISHVPGSYNEQFF.

This clonotype showed up just a few times. This chain connects TRBV6-5 to TRBJ2-3; 8 bases align to TRBD2. The CDR3 runs to 17 residues. V lost 0 bases to trimming and J lost 8 bases; unmatched junction nucleotides: 13. CDR1 is MNHEY and CDR2 is SVGAGI in the germline V gene. The CDR3 here is CASSYSNSGKGKGTQYF. Written as DNA, the CDR3 is TGTGCCAGCAGTTACTCGAATAGCGGGAAGGGGAAGGGTACGCAGTATTTT.

This clonotype has a single count. Possible read error: a much larger clone is one base away. The genes are TRBV6-1 and TRBJ2-7; D gene ambiguous. Germline V gene lookup returns CDR1 MNHNS and CDR2 SASEGT. The CDR3 extends over 13 amino acids. V gave up 4 bases and J gave up 4 bases, with 11 bases separating them. CDR3 nucleotides: TGTGCCAGCAGTGCCTTAGCCGGATACGAGCAGTACTTC. As protein: CASSALAGYEQYF.

The sample holds many counts of this clonotype. J is TRBJ2-1 and V is TRBV20-1, with 10 positions matching TRBD2. The CDR3 is made up of 14 amino acids. V gave up 7 bases and J gave up 7 bases; unmatched junction bases: 10. The germline V gene has CDR1 DFQATT and CDR2 SNEGSKA (reference sequence). CDR3 residues: CSVPPKGLANEQFF. CDR3 in DNA: TGCAGTGTCCCACCCAAGGGACTAGCGAATGAGCAGTTCTTC.

In its sample, this clonotype was seen many times. The gene calls are TRBV13 and TRBJ1-1; TRBD1 might be the D (5 bases). This CDR3 has 15 residues. Germline V gene sequence: CDR1 PRHDT, CDR2 FYEKMQ (reference sequence). V was trimmed by 5 bases and J by 1 base, leaving 14 bases between them. The DNA for the CDR3 is TGTGCCAGCAGCCAGGATCGGGGGGAGAACACTGAAGCTTTCTTT. It is translated as CASSQDRGENTEAFF.

The chain links TRBV5-6 to TRBJ1-1, with TRBD1 as a possible D gene (5 bases). Germline CDR1 and CDR2: SGHDT and YYEEEE. V gave up 3 bases and J gave up 0 bases, with 12 bases separating them. CDR3 size: 15 residues. The CDR3 here is CASSYTGTVNTEAFF. The DNA for the CDR3 is TGTGCCAGCAGCTACACCGGGACGGTGAACACTGAAGCTTTCTTT. Looking up the rest from reference TRBV5-6 and TRBJ1-1 gives the full variable domain: DAGVTQSPTHLIKTRGQQVTLRCSPKSGHDTVSWYQQALGQGPQFIFQYYEEEERQRGNFPDRFSGHQFPNYSSELNVNALLLGDSALYLCASSYTGTVNTEAFFGQGTRLTVV.

This clonotype was counted ten times or more. The CDR3 DNA is TGCAGCGTGGACACCCCGGAGACCCAGTACTTC. It specifies CSVDTPETQYF. The chain has TRBV29-1 and TRBJ2-5; perhaps TRBD1 as D (5 bases). V was clipped by 6 bases and J by 5 bases, with 10 bases between them. Germline-derived CDR1 and CDR2 are SQVTM and ANQGSEA. The CDR3 length is 11 residues.

This clonotype was counted ten times or more. V and J are TRBV20-1 and TRBJ2-3; TRBD2 aligns across 10 bases. CDR3 length equals 16 residues. Germline CDR1 DFQATT, CDR2 SNEGSKA (reference sequence). V trimming: 6 bases; J trimming: 4 bases; junction bases outside the gene matches: 13. DNA for the CDR3: TGCAGTGCCCGAGGACTACTAGCGGGATACGCAGATACGCAGTATTTT. It encodes CSARGLLAGYADTQYF.

This clonotype came up many times. The rearrangement links TRBV5-1 to TRBJ2-1; unclear D gene. Germline CDR1 SGHRS, CDR2 YFSETQ. The CDR3 runs 15 residues. V was cut by 0 bases and J by 10 bases, with 17 bases left in between. In nucleotides, the CDR3 is TGCGCCAGCAGCTTGGTGAGAGGCCCTGGGGTAGAGCAGTTCTTC. It codes for CASSLVRGPGVEQFF. Filled out from reference TRBV5-1 and TRBJ2-1, the complete variable domain reads KAGVTQTPRYLIKTRGQQVTLSCSPISGHRSVSWYQQTPGQGLQFLFEYFSETQRNKGNFPGRFSGRQFSNSRSEMNVSTLELGDSALYLCASSLVRGPGVEQFFGPGTRLTVL.

This clonotype was seen repeatedly, ten times or more. The chain joins TRBV5-5 to TRBJ1-1; D is undetermined. Germline V gene sequence: CDR1 SGHKS, CDR2 YYEKEE (reference sequence). V was shortened by 4 bases and J by 4 bases, with 11 bases between the two germline ends. This CDR3 is 13 amino acids long. CDR3 coding DNA: TGTGCCAGCAGCCCCTTCGCAAGCACTGAAGCTTTCTTT. It encodes CASSPFASTEAFF.

This clonotype was found many times. The J gene is TRBJ1-1, the V gene TRBV5-1; D remains ambiguous. The CDR3 consists of 14 residues. V gave up 5 bases and J gave up 1 base, with 12 bases separating them. Germline loops: CDR1 SGHRS, CDR2 YFSETQ. As DNA, the CDR3 is TGCGCCAGCAGGCTTATCGGCGGGAACACTGAAGCTTTCTTT. This sequence encodes CASRLIGGNTEAFF.

This rearrangement joins TRBV3-1 to TRBJ2-2; D is perhaps TRBD1 or TRBD2 (5 bases each). The CDR3 runs 15 residues. From germline, CDR1 is LGHDT and CDR2 YNNKEL (reference sequence). The V end lost 4 bases, the J end lost 7 bases, and 16 bases lay between the germline ends. The CDR3 region has the DNA TGTGCCAGCAGCCGGTCCCTCGGGGCGGGCGGGGAGCTGTTTTTT. It is translated as CASSRSLGAGGELFF.

The chain has TRBV18 and TRBJ1-1, with D tentatively TRBD1 (6 bases). The V and J ends lost 0 bases and 1 base respectively, with 9 bases between them. This CDR3 region has 15 residues. CDR1 KGHSH and CDR2 LQKENI come from the germline V gene. For the CDR3, the DNA is TGTGCCAGCTCACCACCGGACAGCCGGAACACTGAAGCTTTCTTT. The encoded protein is CASSPPDSRNTEAFF.

The V call is TRBV6-1, the J call TRBJ1-5; possibly TRBD1 for D (6 bases). The CDR3 has 15 amino acids. In germline, CDR1 is MNHNS, CDR2 SASEGT. Between the trimmed V and J ends, which lost 2 bases and 8 bases, there was a span of 16 bases. The CDR3 protein is CASSETGLDREPQHF. The CDR3 DNA reads TGTGCCAGCAGTGAAACAGGGCTGGATAGAGAGCCCCAGCATTTT.

This clonotype was observed many times. The rearrangement uses TRBV5-8 and TRBJ1-1, with D perhaps matching TRBD1 (5 bases). Trimming removed 4 bases from V and 4 bases from J, with 20 bases in between. Per the germline V gene, CDR1 is SGHTS and CDR2 is YDEGEE. This CDR3 comprises 16 residues. The CDR3 bases are TGTGCCAGCAGCGCGCAGGGACGAATCAAGGGCACTGAAGCTTTCTTT. As protein: CASSAQGRIKGTEAFF.

This clonotype showed up many times. This chain links TRBV29-1 with TRBJ2-7, with D uncertain. The CDR3 consists of 12 residues. V was shortened by 3 bases and J by 5 bases, with 11 bases between the two germline ends. The germline V gene has CDR1 SQVTM and CDR2 ANQGSEA. The CDR3 nucleotides read TGCAGCGTTGACGACCTCCGGAACGAGCAGTACTTC. This encodes CSVDDLRNEQYF.